Listed here is a single TCR beta chain. Germline CDR1 is ENHRY and CDR2 is SYGVKD. The CDR3 loop spans 16 amino acids. The V and J ends lost 8 bases and 6 bases, in that order; junction bases with no gene match: 12. This entry comes from a study of blood T cell repertoires in COVID-19. Generated by immunoSEQ multiplex PCR, the TCRdb table keeps only in-frame clones and is missing some. The profile shows roughly 250,000 clones, 80% to 90% of them singletons. Sequencing was performed on PBMCs or T cells enriched from blood (not recorded which). The V and J genes are TRBV10-3 and TRBJ2-3, with TRBD1 matching over 12 bases. The clonotype originates from a woman between 25 and 40 years old who had recovered from COVID-19. CDR3 loop: CAIRVGDRGRADTQYF. The CDR3, as DNA: TGTGCCATCCGAGTCGGGGACAGGGGGCGCGCGGATACGCAGTATTTT.